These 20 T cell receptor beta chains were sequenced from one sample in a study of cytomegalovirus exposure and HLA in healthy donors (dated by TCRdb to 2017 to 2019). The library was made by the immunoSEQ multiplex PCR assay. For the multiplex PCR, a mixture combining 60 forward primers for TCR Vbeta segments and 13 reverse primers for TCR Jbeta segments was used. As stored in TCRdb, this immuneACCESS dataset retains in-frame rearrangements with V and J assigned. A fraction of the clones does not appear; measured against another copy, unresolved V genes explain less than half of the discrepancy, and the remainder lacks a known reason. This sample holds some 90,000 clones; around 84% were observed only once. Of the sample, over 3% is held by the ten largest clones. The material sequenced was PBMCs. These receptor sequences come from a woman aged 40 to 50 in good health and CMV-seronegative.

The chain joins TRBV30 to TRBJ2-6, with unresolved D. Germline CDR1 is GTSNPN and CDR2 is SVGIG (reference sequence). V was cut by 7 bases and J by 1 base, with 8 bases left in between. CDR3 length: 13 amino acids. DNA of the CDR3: TGTGCCTCCGTTATTTCTGGGGCCAACGTCCTGACTTTC. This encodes CASVISGANVLTF.

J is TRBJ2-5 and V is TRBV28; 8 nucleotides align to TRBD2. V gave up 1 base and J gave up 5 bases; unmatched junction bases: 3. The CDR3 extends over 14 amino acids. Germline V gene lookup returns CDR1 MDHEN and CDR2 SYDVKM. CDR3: CASSLSGGAETQYF. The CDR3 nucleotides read TGTGCCAGCAGTTTATCGGGGGGGGCGGAGACCCAGTACTTC.

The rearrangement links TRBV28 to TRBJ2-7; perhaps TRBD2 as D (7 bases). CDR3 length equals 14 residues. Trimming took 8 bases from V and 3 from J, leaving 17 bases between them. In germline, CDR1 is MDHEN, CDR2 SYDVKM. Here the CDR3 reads CASRGGAENYEQYF. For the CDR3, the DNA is TGTGCCAGCCGAGGGGGGGCGGAAAACTACGAGCAGTACTTC.

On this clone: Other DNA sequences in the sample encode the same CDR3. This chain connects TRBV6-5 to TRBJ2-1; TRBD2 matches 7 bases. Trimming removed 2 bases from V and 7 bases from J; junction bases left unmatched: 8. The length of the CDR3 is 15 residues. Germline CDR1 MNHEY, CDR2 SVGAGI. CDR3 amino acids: CASSYRTSGRNEQFF. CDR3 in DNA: TGTGCCAGCAGTTACCGGACTAGTGGGAGAAATGAGCAGTTCTTC.

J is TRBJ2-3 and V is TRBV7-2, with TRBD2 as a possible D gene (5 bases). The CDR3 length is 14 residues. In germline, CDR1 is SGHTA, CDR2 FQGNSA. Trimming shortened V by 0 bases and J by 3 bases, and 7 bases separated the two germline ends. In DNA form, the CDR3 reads TGTGCCAGCAGCTTAGCGTCGGGGACAGATACGCAGTATTTT. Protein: CASSLASGTDTQYF.

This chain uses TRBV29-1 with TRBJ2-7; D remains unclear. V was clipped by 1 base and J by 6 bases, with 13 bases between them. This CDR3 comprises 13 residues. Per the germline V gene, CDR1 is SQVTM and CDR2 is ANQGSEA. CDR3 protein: CSVEASTASEQYF. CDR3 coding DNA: TGCAGCGTTGAAGCTTCGACTGCTTCCGAGCAGTACTTC.

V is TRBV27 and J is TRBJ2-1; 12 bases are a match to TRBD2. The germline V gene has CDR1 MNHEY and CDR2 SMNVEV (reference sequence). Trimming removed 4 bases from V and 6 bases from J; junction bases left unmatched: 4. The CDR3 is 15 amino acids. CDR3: CASSSLAGGRNEQFF. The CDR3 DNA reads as TGTGCCAGCAGTTCCCTAGCGGGAGGGCGCAATGAGCAGTTCTTC.

CDR3 DNA: TGTGCCAGCAGCTTAGCTACTAACTATGGCTACACCTTC. Residues: CASSLATNYGYTF. V and J are TRBV7-2 and TRBJ1-2, with no clear D. The CDR3 is 13 amino acids. Germline-derived CDR1 and CDR2 are SGHTA and FQGNSA. With 0 bases removed from V and 0 bases from J, the gap between germline ends came to 2 bases.

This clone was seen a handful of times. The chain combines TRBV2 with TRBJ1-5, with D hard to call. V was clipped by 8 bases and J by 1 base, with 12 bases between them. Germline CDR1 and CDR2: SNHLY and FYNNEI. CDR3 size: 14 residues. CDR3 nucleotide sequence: TGTGCCAGCCACCCGGAGTCGAGCAATCAGCCCCAGCATTTT. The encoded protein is CASHPESSNQPQHF.

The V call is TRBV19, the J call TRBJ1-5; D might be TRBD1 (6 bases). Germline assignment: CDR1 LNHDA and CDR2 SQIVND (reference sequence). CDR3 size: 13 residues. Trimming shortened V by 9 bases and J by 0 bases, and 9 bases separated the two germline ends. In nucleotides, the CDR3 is TGTGCCAGCCTCAGGGGTAGCAATCAGCCCCAGCATTTT. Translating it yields CASLRGSNQPQHF. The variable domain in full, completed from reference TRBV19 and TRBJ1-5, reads DGGITQSPKYLFRKEGQNVTLSCEQNLNHDAMYWYRQDPGQGLRLIYYSQIVNDFQKGDIAEGYSVSREKKESFPLTVTSAQKNPTAFYLCASLRGSNQPQHFGDGTRLSIL.

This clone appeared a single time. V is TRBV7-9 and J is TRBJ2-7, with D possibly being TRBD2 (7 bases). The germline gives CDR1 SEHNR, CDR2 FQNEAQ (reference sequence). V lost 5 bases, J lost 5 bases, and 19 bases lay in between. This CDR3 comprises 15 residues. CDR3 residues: CASSPRGAGIHEQYF. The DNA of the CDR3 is TGTGCCAGCAGCCCTCGGGGGGCGGGAATTCACGAGCAGTACTTC.

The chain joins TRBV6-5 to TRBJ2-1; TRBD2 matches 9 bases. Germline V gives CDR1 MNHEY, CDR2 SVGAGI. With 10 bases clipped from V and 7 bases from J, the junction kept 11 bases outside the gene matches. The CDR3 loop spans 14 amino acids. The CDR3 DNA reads TGTGCCACACAACTTAGCGGGAGTCTTAATGAGCAGTTCTTC. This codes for CATQLSGSLNEQFF.

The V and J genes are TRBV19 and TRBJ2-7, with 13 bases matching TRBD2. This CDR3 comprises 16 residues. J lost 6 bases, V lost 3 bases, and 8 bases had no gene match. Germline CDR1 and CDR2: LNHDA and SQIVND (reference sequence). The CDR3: CASSILGLAGASEQYF. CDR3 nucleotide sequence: TGTGCCAGTAGTATCTTAGGACTAGCGGGAGCATCCGAGCAGTACTTC.

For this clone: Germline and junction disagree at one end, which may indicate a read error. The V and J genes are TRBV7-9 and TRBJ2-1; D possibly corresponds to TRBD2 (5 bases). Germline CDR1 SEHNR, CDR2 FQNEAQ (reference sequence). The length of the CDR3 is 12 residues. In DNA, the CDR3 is TGTTCCAGCAGCTTAAAGGGAGATGAGCAGTTCTTC. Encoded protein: CSSSLKGDEQFF.

The CDR3 nucleotides read TGCGCCAGCAGTAACAGGGCCGAGCAGTACTTC. Protein: CASSNRAEQYF. V gene TRBV10-2 combines with J gene TRBJ2-7, with D maybe TRBD1 (6 bases). The germline V gene encodes CDR1 WSHSY and CDR2 SAAADI. V shed 5 bases and J shed 6 bases, with 8 bases lying between them. The length of the CDR3 is 11 residues.

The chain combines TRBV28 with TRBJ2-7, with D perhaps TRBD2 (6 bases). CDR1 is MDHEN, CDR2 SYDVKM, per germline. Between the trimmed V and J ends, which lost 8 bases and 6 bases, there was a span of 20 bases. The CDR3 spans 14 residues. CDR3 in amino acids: CASQLGSWRVEQYF. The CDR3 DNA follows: TGTGCCAGCCAGTTAGGGTCATGGAGGGTCGAGCAGTACTTC.

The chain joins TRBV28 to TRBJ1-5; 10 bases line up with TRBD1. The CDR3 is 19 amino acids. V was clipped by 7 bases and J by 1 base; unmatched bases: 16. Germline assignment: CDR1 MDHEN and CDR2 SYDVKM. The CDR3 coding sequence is TGTGCCAGCAACCAACCCCTTTCATCGGGACAGGGGAGCAATCAGCCCCAGCATTTT. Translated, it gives CASNQPLSSGQGSNQPQHF.

The CDR3 coding sequence is TGTGCCAGCGGAGGTGGTGGAGGGGCCAACGTCCTGACTTTC. Translating it yields CASGGGGGANVLTF. This rearrangement joins TRBV2 to TRBJ2-6; weak D call: TRBD2 (5 bases). The CDR3 spans 14 residues. V shed 8 bases and J shed 4 bases, with 12 bases lying between them. The germline V gene has CDR1 SNHLY and CDR2 FYNNEI.

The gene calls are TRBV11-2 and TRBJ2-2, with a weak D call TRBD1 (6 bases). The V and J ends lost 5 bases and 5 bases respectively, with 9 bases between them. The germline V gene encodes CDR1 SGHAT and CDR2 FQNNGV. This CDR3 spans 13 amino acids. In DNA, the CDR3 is TGTGCCAGCAGCGCGGACAGAACCGGGGAGCTGTTTTTT. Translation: CASSADRTGELFF.

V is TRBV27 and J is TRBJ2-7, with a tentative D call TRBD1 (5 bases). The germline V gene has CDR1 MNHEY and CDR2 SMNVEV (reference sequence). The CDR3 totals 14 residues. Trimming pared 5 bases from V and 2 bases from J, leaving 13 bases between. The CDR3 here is CASSTRQYPYEQYF. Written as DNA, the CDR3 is TGTGCCAGCAGTACTCGACAGTACCCCTACGAGCAGTACTTC.